This T cell receptor beta chain was sequenced during a study of blood T cells in healthy people across ages. The authors ran a second PCR of 7 to 11 cycles using a sample-barcoded 5' primer and a J-beta primer mix. Each CDR3 protein is one row after TCRdb ran MiXCR on the 5' RACE reads. The sample shows 1.5 million to 2 million distinct CDR3 sequences, 49% of them seen only once. The CDR3 totals 15 residues. Trimming took 8 bases from V and 7 from J, leaving 21 bases between them. Germline CDR1 MNHEY, CDR2 SVGEGT. This clonotype was counted a few times. The specimen was blood. The chain employs TRBV6-2 or TRBV6-3 and TRBJ2-1; the D is unclear. This receptor was taken from a woman aged 40 to 49 in good health. CDR3 sequence: CASGQQISFGNEQFF. The CDR3 bases are TGTGCCAGCGGCCAACAGATCTCTTTTGGGAATGAGCAGTTCTTC.